Listed below are T cell receptor beta chains from one sample, sequenced in a study of beta chain features in type 1 diabetes. TCRdb's copy holds only in-frame clones and misses some; the assay was immunoSEQ multiplex PCR. The repertoire holds around 500,000 clones, with 11% as singletons. Material: naive CD4+ T cells from blood. The receptors derive from a woman younger than 35 in good health. Both conserved end residues are part of each CDR3. The order of the fields is V gene, D gene, clone size, J gene, CDR3 protein, CDR3 DNA. A D gene is named only where the DNA matches it firmly. Some rows have no size entry. The others give once, few or many, or a class for an expanded clone.

TRBV5-1	TRBD1	few	TRBJ2-5	CASSLVRDRQETQYF	TGCGCCAGCAGCTTGGTTAGGGACAGGCAAGAGACCCAGTACTTC
TRBV28	.	few	TRBJ2-1	CASSLGGGAYNEQFF	TGTGCCAGCAGTTTGGGTGGCGGGGCCTACAATGAGCAGTTCTTC
TRBV10-3	.	.	TRBJ2-1	CASKAGNSDEQFF	TGTGCCTCCAAGGCAGGTAATAGCGATGAGCAGTTCTTC
TRBV6-6	TRBD2	.	TRBJ2-3	CAGAGTSEADTQYF	TGTGCCGGGGCCGGGACTAGCGAAGCAGATACGCAGTATTTT
TRBV7-2	.	.	TRBJ2-3	CASSFRLAGLTDTQYF	TGTGCCAGCAGCTTTAGGCTAGCCGGCCTCACAGATACGCAGTATTTT
TRBV7-9	TRBD2	.	TRBJ2-1	CASRWTSGSVSSYNEQFF	TGTGCCAGCAGATGGACTAGCGGGAGTGTCAGCTCCTACAATGAGCAGTTCTTC
TRBV9	.	.	TRBJ1-1	CASSGRMNTEAFF	TGTGCCAGCTCTGGGCGGATGAACACTGAAGCTTTCTTT
TRBV7-2	.	.	TRBJ2-5	CASSPRGKETQYF	TGTGCCAGCAGCCCAAGGGGTAAAGAGACCCAGTACTTC
TRBV4-1	.	.	TRBJ2-1	CASSQIGRESYNEQFF	TGCGCCAGCAGCCAAATAGGTCGAGAATCCTACAATGAGCAGTTCTTC
TRBV5-6	.	few	TRBJ2-7	CASSLGASYEQYF	TGTGCCAGCAGCTTGGGTGCTTCCTACGAGCAGTACTTC
TRBV29-1	.	.	TRBJ1-3	CSVGQLSGNTIYF	TGCAGCGTCGGACAGCTCTCTGGAAACACCATATATTTT
TRBV13	.	few	TRBJ2-1	CASSPPGLPPVF	TGTGCCAGCAGCCCACCGGGACTTCCCCCAGTCTTC
TRBV5-4	TRBD2	.	TRBJ2-1	CASSIGLAGSYNEQFF	TGTGCCAGCAGCATTGGACTAGCGGGCTCCTACAATGAGCAGTTCTTC
TRBV30	.	few	TRBJ2-1	CAWSAGRYNEQFF	TGTGCCTGGAGTGCCGGACGTTACAATGAGCAGTTCTTC
TRBV11-1	.	.	TRBJ2-5	CASSLRGEDYSFFQETQYF	TGTGCCAGCAGCTTACGCGGGGAGGACTACTCCTTTTTCCAAGAGACCCAGTACTTC
TRBV4-3	TRBD2	.	TRBJ2-1	CASSQLTSGIYNEQFF	TGCGCCAGCAGCCAACTCACTAGCGGAATCTACAATGAGCAGTTCTTC
TRBV11-3	.	.	TRBJ1-2	CASSASGVPNYGYTF	TGTGCCAGCAGCGCGTCCGGGGTCCCTAACTATGGCTACACCTTC
TRBV7-9	.	few	TRBJ2-7	CASSFHSQSYEQYF	TGTGCCAGCAGCTTCCATTCTCAAAGCTACGAGCAGTACTTC
TRBV7-2	.	.	TRBJ1-1	CASSLGGRAFF	TGTGCCAGCAGCTTGGGGGGTAGAGCTTTCTTT
TRBV7-9	.	.	TRBJ2-1	CASSLSIHRDFNEQFF	TGTGCCAGCAGCTTATCGATACACCGGGACTTCAATGAGCAGTTCTTC
TRBV9	.	.	TRBJ2-2	CASSVEWGGTGELFF	TGTGCCAGCAGCGTAGAATGGGGCGGCACCGGGGAGCTGTTTTTT
TRBV7-9	.	.	TRBJ2-2	CASSFSTGTVELFF	TGTGCCAGCAGCTTCAGTACAGGGACCGTGGAGCTGTTTTTT
TRBV2	.	.	TRBJ1-2	CASSERAGLNYGYTF	TGTGCCAGCAGTGAACGGGCGGGACTTAACTATGGCTACACCTTC
TRBV25-1	TRBD2	.	TRBJ2-1	CASSVLAGGGYNEQFF	TGTGCCAGCAGTGTACTAGCGGGCGGCGGTTACAATGAGCAGTTCTTC
TRBV23-1	.	few	TRBJ1-3	CASRGTYGNTIYF	TGCGCCAGCAGGGGGACGTATGGAAACACCATATATTTT
TRBV14	.	.	TRBJ1-2	CASSQDWGPGARFTF	.
TRBV27	TRBD2	.	TRBJ2-2	CASSLLAGGTGELFF	TGTGCCAGCAGTTTGCTAGCGGGAGGGACCGGGGAGCTGTTTTTT
TRBV11-3	.	.	TRBJ2-5	CASSSRLEQETQYF	TGTGCCAGCAGCTCGCGACTGGAACAAGAGACCCAGTACTTC
TRBV12-5	.	.	TRBJ2-7	CASEQGLSYEQYF	TGTGCTAGTGAACAAGGACTCTCTTACGAGCAGTACTTC
TRBV2	TRBD1	few	TRBJ1-2	CASTLGQAGNYGYTF	TGTGCCAGCACCTTAGGACAGGCCGGTAACTATGGCTACACCTTC
TRBV25-1	TRBD1	.	TRBJ2-5	CASSPRTGGRETQYF	TGTGCCAGCAGTCCAAGGACAGGGGGCCGGGAGACCCAGTACTTC
TRBV15	TRBD1	few	TRBJ2-1	CATSRDRVPNEQFF	TGTGCCACCAGCAGGGACAGGGTCCCCAATGAGCAGTTCTTC
TRBV5-4	.	.	TRBJ2-1	CASSNAQGGPYNEQFF	TGTGCCAGCAGCAACGCCCAGGGGGGCCCCTACAATGAGCAGTTCTTC
TRBV6-5	TRBD2	.	TRBJ2-1	CASSYDGGIVSEQFF	TGTGCCAGCAGTTACGACGGGGGGATTGTTAGTGAGCAGTTCTTC
TRBV29-1	.	few	TRBJ1-1	CSERTGITEAFF	TGCAGCGAGAGGACGGGGATTACTGAAGCTTTCTTT
TRBV6-5	TRBD1	few	TRBJ2-1	CASSLHRGNEQFF	TGTGCCAGCAGCCTCCACAGGGGAAATGAGCAGTTCTTC
TRBV30	.	few	TRBJ2-3	CAWSSLPGLGADTQYF	TGTGCCTGGAGTTCCCTACCGGGACTTGGGGCAGATACGCAGTATTTT
TRBV7-9	.	.	TRBJ2-6	CASSLVAGIAGANVLTF	TGTGCCAGCAGCTTAGTCGCCGGTATAGCTGGGGCCAACGTCCTGACTTTC
TRBV18	.	.	TRBJ2-2	CASSTDAGELFF	TGTGCCAGCTCAACGGACGCCGGGGAGCTGTTTTTT
TRBV15	.	.	TRBJ2-1	CATSSDGRVSYNEQFF	TGTGCCACCAGCAGTGATGGCAGGGTGTCTTACAATGAGCAGTTCTTC
TRBV7-2	TRBD2	few	TRBJ2-1	CASSSMGLAGAREQFF	TGTGCCAGCAGCTCCATGGGACTAGCGGGAGCCCGTGAGCAGTTCTTC
TRBV25-1	.	few	TRBJ2-1	CASRTDNRVLFF	TGTGCCAGCAGGACAGATAACAGGGTTTTGTTCTTC
TRBV28	.	.	TRBJ1-2	CASSPAPLDSVYGYTF	TGTGCCAGCAGTCCCGCTCCTTTGGACAGCGTCTATGGCTACACCTTC
TRBV7-9	.	few	TRBJ2-3	CATEGSSWGYSTDTQYF	TGTGCCACCGAAGGGTCATCCTGGGGATATAGCACAGATACGCAGTATTTT
TRBV30	.	.	TRBJ2-7	CALIPRGRGYEQYF	TGTGCCTTAATCCCCCGGGGCAGGGGTTACGAGCAGTACTTC
TRBV7-9	TRBD1	.	TRBJ1-1	CASSLMTGRGTEAFF	TGTGCCAGCAGCCTCATGACAGGGCGGGGCACTGAAGCTTTCTTT
TRBV5-4	.	few	TRBJ2-3	CASNLKGTDTQYF	TGTGCCAGCAACTTAAAAGGGACAGATACGCAGTATTTT
TRBV29-1	.	few	TRBJ2-5	CSVRWGETQYF	TGCAGCGTCCGGTGGGGAGAGACCCAGTACTTC
TRBV7-2	.	few	TRBJ1-2	CASSFRNYGYTF	TGTGCCAGCAGCTTCCGGAACTATGGCTACACCTTC
TRBV9	.	.	TRBJ2-7	CASSPRGAYEQYF	TGTGCCAGCAGCCCCAGGGGAGCGTACGAGCAGTACTTC
TRBV5-6	TRBD1	.	TRBJ2-4	CASSFLTGVESKNIQYF	TGTGCCAGCAGCTTCCTTACAGGGGTCGAGTCCAAAAACATTCAGTACTTC
TRBV30	.	.	TRBJ1-1	CAWDIPRAAEAFF	TGTGCCTGGGACATCCCACGGGCGGCTGAAGCTTTCTTT
TRBV9	TRBD2	few	TRBJ2-3	CASSVGGGTSGAGTQYF	TGTGCCAGCAGCGTAGGGGGCGGGACTAGCGGTGCCGGTACGCAGTATTTT
TRBV7-9	.	.	TRBJ2-5	CASSLVSGSGQETQYF	TGTGCCAGCAGCTTAGTTTCAGGTAGCGGACAAGAGACCCAGTACTTC
TRBV6-5	.	few	TRBJ2-2	CASSLRRNGELFF	TGTGCCAGCAGTTTGCGGAGGAACGGGGAGCTGTTTTTT
TRBV7-8	.	.	TRBJ1-5	CASSLASQGREQPQHF	TGTGCCAGCAGCTTAGCGTCCCAGGGGAGGGAGCAGCCCCAGCATTTT
TRBV18	TRBD1	.	TRBJ1-4	CASSLGTANEKLFF	TGTGCCAGCTCGTTGGGGACAGCGAACGAAAAACTGTTTTTT